This T cell receptor (beta chain) was recorded in a study of cytomegalovirus exposure and HLA in healthy donors. As regards this clone: Its antigen remains unidentified.

The study sampled nominally healthy donors, though unrecorded immune exposures were likely. The PCR used 60 Vbeta and 13 Jbeta primers. Only in-frame clones appear in the TCRdb table, and some are missing; sequencing was by immunoSEQ multiplex PCR. Its table records under 120,000 clones. Whole-study results and caveats: The later analysis indicated that the majority of CMV-associated TCR beta chains appeared HLA-restricted. Associated with HLA alleles at 0.05 false discovery rate in a later analysis were 16,951 TCR beta sequences.

The sample taken for sequencing was PBMCs. The sequence came from a man over 45 in good health and CMV-seronegative.

In DNA, the CDR3 is TGTGCCAGCAGTGATAGAGGGACAGCTAATGAAAAACTGTTTTTT. Its translation: CASSDRGTANEKLFF. J is TRBJ1-4 and V is TRBV11-2, with 7 bases matching TRBD1. J was trimmed by 3 bases and V by 6 bases; bases with no gene match: 7. Germline assignment: CDR1 SGHAT and CDR2 FQNNGV. CDR3 length: 15 residues.